These T cell receptor beta chains were read from a single sample in a study of T-cell reconstitution after alpha-beta-depleted transplantation in children. TCRdb re-analysed the PCR reads in MiXCR, keeping a single row per CDR3 protein. This table has 700,000 or so distinct CDR3 sequences, about 12% appearing once. Sample: PBMCs, taken before TCRalphabeta/CD19-depleted stem cell transplant. These receptors were obtained from a girl aged 2 to 10 with congenital amegakaryocytic thrombocytopenia, due to receive a stem cell transplant. Each CDR3 is given without its conserved first and last residue.

TRBV15	TRBJ2-7	ATSLLSTSGIYEQY
TRBV6-5	TRBJ2-1	ASSYASGKYNEQF
TRBV10-2	TRBJ2-1	ASRGTLNEQF
TRBV20-1	TRBJ2-1	SAREPLATGGPGHEQF
TRBV28	TRBJ1-1	ASSSPPQANTEAF
TRBV5-1	TRBJ2-1	ASSLGLAGGIAYNEQF
TRBV15	TRBJ2-3	ATSRGGADTQY
TRBV20-1	TRBJ1-5	SARGTHYSNQPQH
TRBV11-1	TRBJ1-4	ASSTGTESNEKLF
TRBV20-1	TRBJ2-5	SALTRAETQY
TRBV7-9	TRBJ2-5	ASSPALGTKEETQY
TRBV30	TRBJ1-1	AWSRDRGSTEAF
TRBV20-1	TRBJ2-7	SAVGPNTYEQY
TRBV20-1	TRBJ2-7	SATDRSFPSSGRALAPTGEQY
TRBV27	TRBJ2-7	ASSLTTRAYEQY
TRBV5-1	TRBJ2-1	ASHDLGQNNEQF
TRBV20-1	TRBJ2-3	SARGLASTDTQY
TRBV15	TRBJ2-1	ATSEHPVGSGNEQF
TRBV30	TRBJ2-2	AWEVLGTGELF
TRBV18	TRBJ2-3	ASSPASVGTDTQY
TRBV20-1	TRBJ2-1	SADRTSGSWSSYNEQF
TRBV6-1	TRBJ1-4	ASIHRGLPKGEKLF
TRBV5-1	TRBJ2-7	ASSLDVLAGVYEQY
TRBV5-1	TRBJ2-7	ASSGGTSSYDQY
TRBV5-1	TRBJ2-3	ASSRQGSVTDTQY
TRBV20-1	TRBJ2-5	SAETAQDTQY
TRBV20-1	TRBJ2-1	SAILAGTYNEQF
TRBV7-9	TRBJ1-6	ASSPDAGSYNSPLH
TRBV12-3/TRBV12-4	TRBJ2-1	ASSFVAPNEQF
TRBV7-9	TRBJ2-7	ASSLGSLAGLYEQY
TRBV5-1	TRBJ2-1	ASSLKLPSSYNEQF
TRBV5-1	TRBJ2-1	ANSVGLSSYNEQF
TRBV20-1	TRBJ1-1	SARDLWGLWTEAF
TRBV12-3/TRBV12-4	TRBJ2-3	ASSPGLAPSTDTQY
TRBV7-9	TRBJ1-1	ASSLDGTGYTEAF
TRBV20-1	TRBJ1-2	SASPGTTYGYT
TRBV24-1	TRBJ2-2	ATSDLKSTTNTGELF